A selection of T cell receptor beta chains follows, all from one sample in a study of T cell repertoires in cytomegalovirus infection. Using its own MiXCR run on the reads, TCRdb lists one record per CDR3 protein. The sample lists more than 500,000 distinct CDR3 sequences, 16% occurring once. What was sequenced was CD8+ T cells from PBMCs. The receptors come from a human donor in good health (CMV status not recorded). Some clones in this sample may be carry-over from other donors' samples. CDR3s leave out the opening cysteine and the closing phenylalanine or tryptophan. Fields, in order: V gene, J gene, CDR3 length, clone size, CDR3 protein. The size of a clone is reported for some rows only, either as once, few or many, or as a class for expanded clones.

TRBV5-5	TRBJ2-7	13	NA	ASTFSGGGAYEQY
TRBV6-6	TRBJ1-1	13	many	ASSYSREAPVEAF
TRBV6-6	TRBJ1-5	11	many	ASSYGRDQPQH
TRBV6-2/TRBV6-3	TRBJ2-1	14	many	ASSYPRGSSYNEQF
TRBV5-1	TRBJ1-6	12	NA	ASSFDRSNSPLH
TRBV27	TRBJ2-5	13	few	ASSLERGLQETQY
TRBV12-3/TRBV12-4	TRBJ2-7	14	NA	ASSSRAGAESYEQY
TRBV10-2	TRBJ2-3	11	NA	ASNAGFGDTQY
TRBV29-1	TRBJ1-1	11	many	STPGSLGTEAF
TRBV7-3	TRBJ2-6	18	few	ASSLTPLRDRVMGANVLT
TRBV7-3	TRBJ1-1	12	many	ASSSTGGNTEAF
TRBV7-8	TRBJ2-5	13	many	ASSPPRVTQETQY
TRBV4-1	TRBJ2-3	14	few	ASSQKTGSSTDTQY
TRBV7-6	TRBJ2-7	13	many	ASSLAEGFPYEQY
TRBV2	TRBJ2-2	13	few	ASSGQERDTGELF
TRBV30	TRBJ2-1	12	many	AWSPGTGANEQF
TRBV7-6	TRBJ2-2	13	many	ASSLDLSNTGELF
TRBV12-5	TRBJ2-7	12	NA	ASAGQGASYEQY
TRBV6-5	TRBJ2-7	12	NA	ASSYSPGGYEQY
TRBV11-3	TRBJ2-1	16	few	ASSLTQLAGSSYNEQF
TRBV9	TRBJ2-3	14	few	ASSVEEGISTDTQY
TRBV10-3	TRBJ1-2	13	many	AISESSGTNYGYT
TRBV9	TRBJ1-1	10	NA	ASSVVVEGAF
TRBV29-1	TRBJ2-3	11	NA	SVEGRLAGREY
TRBV5-5	TRBJ2-7	12	NA	ASSWTGGTYEQY
TRBV2	TRBJ2-3	16	few	ASSSPGTSGESTDTQY
TRBV2	TRBJ2-1	7	few	ASAVGQF
TRBV3-1	TRBJ1-4	14	NA	ASSQDFGSANEKLF
TRBV28	TRBJ1-1	13	many	ASSRLRGARTEAF
TRBV29-1	TRBJ2-1	11	few	SVEGTPADEQF
TRBV5-5	TRBJ1-5	12	NA	ASSLAQGDQPQH
TRBV29-1	TRBJ2-2	14	few	SVEDERQGGRGELF
TRBV12-3/TRBV12-4	TRBJ1-1	10	many	ASSLMSTEAF
TRBV11-2	TRBJ2-3	9	many	ASSLMNTQY
TRBV12-3/TRBV12-4	TRBJ1-5	12	many	ASSLGGAHQPQH
TRBV20-1	TRBJ2-4	15	few	SASQLAGVSAKNIQY
TRBV7-2	TRBJ1-6	14	many	ASSQGGYSYNSPLH
TRBV7-2	TRBJ1-1	12	many	ASSVTGTYTEAF
TRBV11-2	TRBJ2-1	11	many	ASSPQGYNEQF
TRBV12-3/TRBV12-4	TRBJ2-7	11	many	ASSPGGIHEQY
TRBV12-3/TRBV12-4	TRBJ1-5	13	many	ASSLPGYSNQPQH
TRBV11-2	TRBJ2-3	12	NA	ASSSPTATDTQY
TRBV27	TRBJ2-1	9	few	ASSSVAGQF
TRBV11-2	TRBJ2-7	13	many	ASSLELAGPYEQY
TRBV7-3	TRBJ2-6	16	many	ASRLTGTGNSGANVLT
TRBV19	TRBJ2-1	11	NA	ASMNRENNEQF
TRBV7-3	TRBJ2-1	13	NA	ASSFRSGGANEQF
TRBV27	TRBJ2-1	10	NA	ASSLPEGNWF